One and the same sample provided the 7 T cell receptor beta chains below, sequenced in a study of a mutant IDH1 vaccine in newly diagnosed glioma. Time point indicated: week 23, last vaccination. Topical imiquimod was applied with each vaccine dose, which held 300 ug of mutant IDH1 20-mer peptide. The antigens of these receptors remain unknown. Using immunoSEQ multiplex PCR, the repertoire was profiled, and TCRdb retains in-frame clones only, with some absent. The repertoire holds around 55,000 clones, with roughly 80% as singletons. The material was PBMCs, obtained from a glioma patient whose treatment included an IDH1 peptide vaccine. The receptors originated from a man in his forties or fifties with glioma.

The V gene is TRBV10-3, the J gene TRBJ1-1, with 10 bases identical to TRBD1. CDR1 ENHRY and CDR2 SYGVKD come from the germline V gene. This CDR3 comprises 13 residues. V lost 11 bases to trimming and J lost 1 base; unmatched junction nucleotides: 4. The CDR3: CAATGGPNTEAFF. The CDR3 DNA sequence: TGTGCCGCGACAGGGGGCCCGAACACTGAAGCTTTCTTT.

In this sample, this clone turned up a few times. CDR3 DNA sequence: TGCGCCAGCAGCCAACCGCAGTATACCTATGGCTACACCTTC. Protein product: CASSQPQYTYGYTF. The V call is TRBV4-1, the J call TRBJ1-2; D is ambiguous. Per germline, CDR1 MGHRA and CDR2 YSYEKL. V shed 2 bases and J shed 4 bases, with 11 bases lying between them. This CDR3 region has 14 residues.

J is TRBJ1-4 and V is TRBV9; D ambiguous. This CDR3 contains 14 residues. The V and J ends lost 4 bases and 5 bases respectively, with 12 bases between them. CDR1 is SGDLS, CDR2 YYNGEE, per germline. The CDR3 bases are TGTGCCAGCAGCCCGGACGGGGAGAATGAAAAACTGTTTTTT. This translates into CASSPDGENEKLFF.

This clone was picked up a small number of times. The chain employs TRBV6-5 and TRBJ2-5, with D hard to call. The CDR3 totals 13 residues. Trimming removed 4 bases at V and 4 bases at J, with 10 bases between. Germline V gives CDR1 MNHEY, CDR2 SVGAGI. DNA for the CDR3: TGTGCCAGCAGTTCCTCGATAGGAGAGACCCAGTACTTC. This codes for CASSSSIGETQYF.

V and J are TRBV27 and TRBJ2-7; D is perhaps TRBD2 (5 bases). Germline loops: CDR1 MNHEY, CDR2 SMNVEV (reference sequence). Trimming shortened V by 10 bases and J by 2 bases, and 15 bases separated the two germline ends. CDR3 length equals 13 residues. The chain's CDR3 is CATKAGGTYEQYF. The CDR3 coding sequence is TGTGCCACCAAGGCGGGCGGCACCTACGAGCAGTACTTC.

Only one count was recorded for this clone. The gene calls are TRBV18 and TRBJ2-6; D not certain. The CDR3 runs to 16 residues. CDR1 and CDR2 from the germline V gene are KGHSH and LQKENI. The ends were cut back, 4 bases at V and 0 bases at J, with 10 bases in the middle. The CDR3 region has the DNA TGTGCCAGCTCACTGGGCCTAGACTCTGGGGCCAACGTCCTGACTTTC. This codes for CASSLGLDSGANVLTF.

The CDR3 DNA is TGTGCCAGCAGCTTGCTTCAGGGCGATCAGCCCCAGCATTTT. Its protein is CASSLLQGDQPQHF. This chain joins TRBV5-5 and TRBJ1-5, with D perhaps matching TRBD1 (5 bases). Deletions cut 1 base from V and 5 bases from J, with 10 bases between. Per germline, CDR1 SGHKS and CDR2 YYEKEE (reference sequence). This CDR3 has 14 residues.